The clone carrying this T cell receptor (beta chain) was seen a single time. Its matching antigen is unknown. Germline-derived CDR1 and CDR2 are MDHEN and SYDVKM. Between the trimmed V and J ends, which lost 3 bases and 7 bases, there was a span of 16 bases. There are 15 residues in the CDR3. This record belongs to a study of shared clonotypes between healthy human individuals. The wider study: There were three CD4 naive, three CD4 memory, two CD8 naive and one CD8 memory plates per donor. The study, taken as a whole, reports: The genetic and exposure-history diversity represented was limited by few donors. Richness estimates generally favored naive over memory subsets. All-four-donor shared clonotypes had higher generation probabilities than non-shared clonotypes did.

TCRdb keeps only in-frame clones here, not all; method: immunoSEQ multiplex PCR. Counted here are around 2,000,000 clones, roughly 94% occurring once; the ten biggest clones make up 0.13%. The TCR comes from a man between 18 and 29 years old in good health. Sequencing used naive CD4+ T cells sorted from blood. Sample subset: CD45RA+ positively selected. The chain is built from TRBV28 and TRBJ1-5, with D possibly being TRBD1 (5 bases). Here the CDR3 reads CASSFGGGLGQPQHF. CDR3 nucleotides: TGTGCCAGCAGTTTTGGGGGGGGACTGGGACAGCCCCAGCATTTT.